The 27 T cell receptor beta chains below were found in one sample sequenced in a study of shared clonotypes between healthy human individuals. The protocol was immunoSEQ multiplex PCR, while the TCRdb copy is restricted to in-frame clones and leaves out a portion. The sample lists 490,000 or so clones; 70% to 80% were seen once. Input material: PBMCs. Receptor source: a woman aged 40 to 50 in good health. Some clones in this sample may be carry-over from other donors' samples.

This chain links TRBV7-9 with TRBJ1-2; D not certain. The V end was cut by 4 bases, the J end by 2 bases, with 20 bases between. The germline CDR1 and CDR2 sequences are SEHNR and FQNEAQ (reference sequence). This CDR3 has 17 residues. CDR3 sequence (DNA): TGTGCCAGCAGCTCTTATCCCCCCGGCGGCAGAAACTATGGCTACACCTTC. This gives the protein CASSSYPPGGRNYGYTF.

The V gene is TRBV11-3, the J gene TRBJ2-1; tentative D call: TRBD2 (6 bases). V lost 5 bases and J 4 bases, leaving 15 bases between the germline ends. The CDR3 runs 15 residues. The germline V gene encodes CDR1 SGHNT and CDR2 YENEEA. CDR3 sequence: CASSPRGTGYNEQFF. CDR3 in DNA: TGTGCCAGCAGCCCCCGGGGGACGGGGTACAATGAGCAGTTCTTC.

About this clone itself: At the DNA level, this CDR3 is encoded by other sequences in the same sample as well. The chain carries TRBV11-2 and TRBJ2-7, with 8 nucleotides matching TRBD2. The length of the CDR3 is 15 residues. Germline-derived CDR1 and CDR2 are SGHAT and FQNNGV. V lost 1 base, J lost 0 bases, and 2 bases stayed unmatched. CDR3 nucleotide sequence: TGTGCCAGCAGCTTAGGACTAGCGAGCTCCTACGAGCAGTACTTC. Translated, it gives CASSLGLASSYEQYF.

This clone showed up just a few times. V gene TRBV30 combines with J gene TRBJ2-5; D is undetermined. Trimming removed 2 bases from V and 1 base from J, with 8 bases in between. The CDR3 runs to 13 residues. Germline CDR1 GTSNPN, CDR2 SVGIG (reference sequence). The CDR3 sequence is CAWSLGIQETQYF. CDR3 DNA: TGTGCCTGGAGTTTGGGGATCCAAGAGACCCAGTACTTC.

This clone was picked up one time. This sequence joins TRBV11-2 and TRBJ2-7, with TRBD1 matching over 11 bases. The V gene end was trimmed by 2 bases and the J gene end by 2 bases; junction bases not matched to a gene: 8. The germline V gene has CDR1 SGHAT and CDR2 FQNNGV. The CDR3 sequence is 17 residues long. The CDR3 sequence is CASSLTRPGQGAYEQYF. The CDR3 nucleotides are TGTGCCAGCAGCTTAACCCGCCCGGGACAGGGGGCCTACGAGCAGTACTTC.

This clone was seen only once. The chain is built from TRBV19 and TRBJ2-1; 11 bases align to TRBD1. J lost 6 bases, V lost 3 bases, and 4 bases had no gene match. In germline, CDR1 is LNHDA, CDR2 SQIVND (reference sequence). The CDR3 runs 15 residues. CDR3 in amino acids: CASSIMGQGVNEQFF. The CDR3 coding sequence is TGTGCCAGTAGTATTATGGGACAGGGGGTCAATGAGCAGTTCTTC.

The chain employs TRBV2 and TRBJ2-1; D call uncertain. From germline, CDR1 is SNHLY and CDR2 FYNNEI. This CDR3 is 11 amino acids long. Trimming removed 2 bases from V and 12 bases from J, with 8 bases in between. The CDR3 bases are TGTGCCAGCAGTGAAAGGTGGAGGCAGTTCTTC. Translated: CASSERWRQFF.

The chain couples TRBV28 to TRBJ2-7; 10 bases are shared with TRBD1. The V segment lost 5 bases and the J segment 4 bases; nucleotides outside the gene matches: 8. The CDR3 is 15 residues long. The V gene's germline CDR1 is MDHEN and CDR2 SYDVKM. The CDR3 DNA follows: TGTGCCAGCAGTGCCCCCGGGACAGGGGAGTACGAGCAGTACTTC. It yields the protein CASSAPGTGEYEQYF.

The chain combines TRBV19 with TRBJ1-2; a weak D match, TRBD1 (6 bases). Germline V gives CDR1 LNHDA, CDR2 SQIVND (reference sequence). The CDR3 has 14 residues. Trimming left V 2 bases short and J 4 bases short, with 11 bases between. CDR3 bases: TGTGCCAGTAGTATAAGACAGGACCCCTATGGCTACACCTTC. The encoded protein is CASSIRQDPYGYTF.

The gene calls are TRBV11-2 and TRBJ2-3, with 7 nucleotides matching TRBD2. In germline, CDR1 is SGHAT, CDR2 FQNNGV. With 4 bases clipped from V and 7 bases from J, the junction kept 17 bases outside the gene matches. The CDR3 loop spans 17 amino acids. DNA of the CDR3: TGTGCCAGCAGCTACCCCGGGAGGCAGCGGAAAATAAATACGCAGTATTTT. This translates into CASSYPGRQRKINTQYF.

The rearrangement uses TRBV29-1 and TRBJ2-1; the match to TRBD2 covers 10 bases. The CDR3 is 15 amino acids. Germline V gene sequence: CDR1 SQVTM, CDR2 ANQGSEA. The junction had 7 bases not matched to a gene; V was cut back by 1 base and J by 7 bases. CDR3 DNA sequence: TGCAGCGTTGAAGCTTCTAGCGGGAGTAGTAATGAGCAGTTCTTC. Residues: CSVEASSGSSNEQFF.

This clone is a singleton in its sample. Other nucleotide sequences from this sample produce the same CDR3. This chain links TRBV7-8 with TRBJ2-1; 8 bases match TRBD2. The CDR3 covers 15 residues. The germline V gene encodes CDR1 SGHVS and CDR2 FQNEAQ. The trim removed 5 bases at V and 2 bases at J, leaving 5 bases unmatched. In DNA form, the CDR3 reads TGTGCCAGCAGCCTTCGGGAGGGCCCCTACAATGAGCAGTTCTTC. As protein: CASSLREGPYNEQFF.

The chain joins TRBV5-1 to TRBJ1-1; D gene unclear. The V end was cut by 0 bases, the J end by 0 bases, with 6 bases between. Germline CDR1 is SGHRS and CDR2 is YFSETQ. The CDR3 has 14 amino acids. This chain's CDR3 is CASSLDNMNTEAFF. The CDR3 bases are TGCGCCAGCAGCTTGGACAACATGAACACTGAAGCTTTCTTT.

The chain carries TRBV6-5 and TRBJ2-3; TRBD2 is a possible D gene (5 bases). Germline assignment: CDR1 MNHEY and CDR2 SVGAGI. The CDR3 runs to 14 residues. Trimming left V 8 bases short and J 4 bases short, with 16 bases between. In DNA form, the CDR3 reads TGTGCCAGCGCCCCCAGCGGTCGGTCAGATACGCAGTATTTT. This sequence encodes CASAPSGRSDTQYF.

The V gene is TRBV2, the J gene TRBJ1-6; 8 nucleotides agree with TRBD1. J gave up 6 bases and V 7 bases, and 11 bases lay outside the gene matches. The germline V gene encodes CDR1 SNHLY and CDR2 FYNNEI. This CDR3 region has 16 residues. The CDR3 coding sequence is TGTGCCAGCACCGGACGAGACAGGGGTGTTAATTCACCCCTCCACTTT. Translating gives CASTGRDRGVNSPLHF.

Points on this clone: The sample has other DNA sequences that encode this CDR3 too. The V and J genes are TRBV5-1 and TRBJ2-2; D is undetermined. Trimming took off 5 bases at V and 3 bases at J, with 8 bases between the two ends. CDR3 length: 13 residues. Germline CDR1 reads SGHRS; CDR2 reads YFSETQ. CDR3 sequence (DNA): TGCGCCAGCAGGATGTCTCACACCGGGGAGCTGTTTTTT. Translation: CASRMSHTGELFF. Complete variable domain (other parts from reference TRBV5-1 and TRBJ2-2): KAGVTQTPRYLIKTRGQQVTLSCSPISGHRSVSWYQQTPGQGLQFLFEYFSETQRNKGNFPGRFSGRQFSNSRSEMNVSTLELGDSALYLCASRMSHTGELFFGEGSRLTVL.

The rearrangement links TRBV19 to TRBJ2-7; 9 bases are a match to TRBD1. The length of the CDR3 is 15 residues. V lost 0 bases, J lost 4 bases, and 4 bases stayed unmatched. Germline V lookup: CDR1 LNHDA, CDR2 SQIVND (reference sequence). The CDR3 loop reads CASSIDGTGSYEQYF. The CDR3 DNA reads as TGTGCCAGTAGTATAGATGGGACAGGGTCATACGAGCAGTACTTC.

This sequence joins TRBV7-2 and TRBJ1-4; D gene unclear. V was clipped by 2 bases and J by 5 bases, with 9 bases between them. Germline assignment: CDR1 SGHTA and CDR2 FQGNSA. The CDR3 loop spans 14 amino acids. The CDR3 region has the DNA TGTGCCAGCAGCTTACAAGCACAAAATGAAAAACTGTTTTTT. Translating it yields CASSLQAQNEKLFF.

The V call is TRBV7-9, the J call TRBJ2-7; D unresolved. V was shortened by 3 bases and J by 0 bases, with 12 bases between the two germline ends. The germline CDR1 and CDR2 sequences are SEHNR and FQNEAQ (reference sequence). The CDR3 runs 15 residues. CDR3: CASSLSGNSSYEQYF. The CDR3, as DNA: TGTGCCAGCAGCTTGTCCGGAAACAGCTCCTACGAGCAGTACTTC.

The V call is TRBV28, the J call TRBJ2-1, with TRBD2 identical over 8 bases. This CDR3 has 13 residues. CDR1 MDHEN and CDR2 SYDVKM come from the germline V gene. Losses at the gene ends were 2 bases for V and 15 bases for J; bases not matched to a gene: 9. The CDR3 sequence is CASSLQMAGGPFF. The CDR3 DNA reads TGTGCCAGCAGTTTACAAATGGCGGGGGGTCCGTTCTTC.

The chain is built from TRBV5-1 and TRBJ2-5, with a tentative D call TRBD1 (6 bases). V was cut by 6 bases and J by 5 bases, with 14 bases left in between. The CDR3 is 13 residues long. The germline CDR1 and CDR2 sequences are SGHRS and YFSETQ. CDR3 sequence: CASTTGPGETQYF. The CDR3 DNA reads TGCGCCAGCACGACAGGTCCTGGGGAGACCCAGTACTTC.

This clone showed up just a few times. DNA for the CDR3: TGTGCCAGCAGGGACAGGGAACGGGCTAACTATGGCTACACCTTC. Protein sequence: CASRDRERANYGYTF. The V gene is TRBV27, the J gene TRBJ1-2, with TRBD1 matching 8 bases. Germline V gene lookup returns CDR1 MNHEY and CDR2 SMNVEV (reference sequence). V gave up 6 bases and J gave up 0 bases; unmatched junction bases: 6. CDR3 length: 15 amino acids.

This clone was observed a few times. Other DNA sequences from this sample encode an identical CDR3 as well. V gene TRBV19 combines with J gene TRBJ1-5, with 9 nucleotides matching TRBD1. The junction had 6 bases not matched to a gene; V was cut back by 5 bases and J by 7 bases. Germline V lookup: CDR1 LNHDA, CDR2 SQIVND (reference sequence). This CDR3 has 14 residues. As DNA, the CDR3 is TGTGCCAGTAGTTCAACAGGGGGCGGGCAGCCCCAGCATTTT. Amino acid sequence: CASSSTGGGQPQHF.

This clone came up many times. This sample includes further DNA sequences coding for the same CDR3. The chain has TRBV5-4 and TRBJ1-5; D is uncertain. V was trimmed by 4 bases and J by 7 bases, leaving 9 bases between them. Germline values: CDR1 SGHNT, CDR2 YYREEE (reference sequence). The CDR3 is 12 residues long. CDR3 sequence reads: CASSLHDQPQHF. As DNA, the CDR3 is TGTGCCAGCAGCCTCCACGACCAGCCCCAGCATTTT. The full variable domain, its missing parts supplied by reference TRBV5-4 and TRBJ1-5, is ETGVTQSPTHLIKTRGQQVTLRCSSQSGHNTVSWYQQALGQGPQFIFQYYREEENGRGNFPPRFSGLQFPNYSSELNVNALELDDSALYLCASSLHDQPQHFGDGTRLSIL.

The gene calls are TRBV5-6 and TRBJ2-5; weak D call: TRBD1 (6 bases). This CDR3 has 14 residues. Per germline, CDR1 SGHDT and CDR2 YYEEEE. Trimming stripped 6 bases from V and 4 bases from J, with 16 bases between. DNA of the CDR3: TGTGCCAGCAACCCAGCAGGGGAAAGAGAGACCCAGTACTTC. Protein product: CASNPAGERETQYF.

CDR3 loop: CASSALQGPNTGELFF. CDR3 nucleotide sequence: TGTGCCAGCTCAGCCCTACAGGGGCCGAACACCGGGGAGCTGTTTTTT. This chain joins TRBV18 and TRBJ2-2; the match to TRBD1 covers 7 bases. After removal of 5 bases from V and 0 bases from J, the junction contained 6 bases not matched to a gene. The germline gives CDR1 KGHSH, CDR2 LQKENI. The CDR3 runs 16 residues.

CDR3 in DNA: TGTGCCAGCAGCTTAATGGGAGAGGGCAATCAGCCCCAGCATTTT. Encoded protein: CASSLMGEGNQPQHF. The rearrangement joins TRBV7-2 to TRBJ1-5; D is unclear. The V gene lost 2 bases and the J gene lost 2 bases, with 10 bases spanning the gap. Germline CDR1 reads SGHTA; CDR2 reads FQGNSA. The CDR3 runs to 15 residues.